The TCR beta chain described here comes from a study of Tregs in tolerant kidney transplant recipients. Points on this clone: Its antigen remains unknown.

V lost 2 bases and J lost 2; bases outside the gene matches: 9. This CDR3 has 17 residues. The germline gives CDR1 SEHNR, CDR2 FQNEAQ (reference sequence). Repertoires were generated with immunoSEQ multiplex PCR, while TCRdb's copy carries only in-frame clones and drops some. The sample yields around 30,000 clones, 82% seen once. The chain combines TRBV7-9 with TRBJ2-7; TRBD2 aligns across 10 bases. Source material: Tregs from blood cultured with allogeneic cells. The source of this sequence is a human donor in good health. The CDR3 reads CASSLRGGTSVPYEQYF. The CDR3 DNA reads TGTGCCAGCAGCTTAAGGGGCGGGACTAGCGTTCCCTACGAGCAGTACTTC.